One and the same sample provided the 23 T cell receptor beta chains below, sequenced in a study of T cells in Graves' hyperthyroidism and ophthalmopathy. Researchers amplified the TCR beta CDR3 regions from RNA transcripts. First-round RT-PCR of the TCR CDR3 relied on the HTBI primer set. TCRdb called the multiplex PCR reads again in MiXCR, with one record for every CDR3 protein. Of 450,000 to 650,000 distinct CDR3 sequences listed, 12% to 15% were seen once; the top ten hold less than 9%. Material: blood. Source of these receptors: a woman aged 18-30 years with Graves' ophthalmopathy.

This clonotype was picked up many times. V is TRBV2 and J is TRBJ2-5; D is possibly TRBD2 (5 bases). Germline CDR1 is SNHLY and CDR2 is FYNNEI. V was clipped by 6 bases and J by 5 bases, with 16 bases between them. CDR3 length: 14 amino acids. In DNA, the CDR3 is TGTGCCAGCAGGGCTCAGGTCCGCGGGGAGACCCAGTACTTC. Its translation is CASRAQVRGETQYF.

The chain carries TRBV5-1 and TRBJ1-2, with D unresolved. Trimming shortened V by 0 bases and J by 5 bases, and 8 bases separated the two germline ends. The CDR3 sequence is 13 residues long. CDR1 is SGHRS, CDR2 YFSETQ, per germline. In DNA, the CDR3 is TGCGCCAGCAGCTTGGCGGCAGAGTATGGCTACACCTTC. It yields the protein CASSLAAEYGYTF.

This chain joins TRBV9 and TRBJ2-1; 12 bases agree with TRBD2. The trim removed 4 bases at V and 10 bases at J, leaving 9 bases unmatched. This CDR3 spans 15 amino acids. Germline V gene sequence: CDR1 SGDLS, CDR2 YYNGEE. The CDR3 loop is CASSPKTSGSPEQFF. DNA for the CDR3: TGTGCCAGCAGCCCTAAGACTAGCGGGAGCCCCGAGCAGTTCTTC.

In this sample, this clonotype turned up many times. This chain joins TRBV12-3 or TRBV12-4 and TRBJ1-1, with D possibly TRBD1 on 6 matching bases. Trimming removed 6 bases at V and 6 bases at J, with 11 bases between. CDR3 length: 12 amino acids. CDR3 nucleotide sequence: TGTGCCAGCAGACAGGGTAGCGCTGAAGCTTTCTTT. This gives the protein CASRQGSAEAFF.

In this sample, this clonotype turned up many times. This chain uses TRBV28 with TRBJ2-7; D unresolved. The CDR3 covers 13 residues. The V and J ends lost 5 bases and 1 base respectively, with 9 bases between them. From germline, CDR1 is MDHEN and CDR2 SYDVKM. In DNA, the CDR3 is TGTGCCAGCAGTCACCGGGTTTCCTACGAGCAGTACTTC. This translates into CASSHRVSYEQYF.

This clonotype showed up many times. CDR3 region: CAWSVGGGGDTQYF. CDR3 DNA: TGTGCCTGGAGTGTAGGAGGGGGCGGAGATACGCAGTATTTT. The V gene is TRBV30, the J gene TRBJ2-3; D might be TRBD1 (7 bases). Germline CDR1 GTSNPN, CDR2 SVGIG (reference sequence). The CDR3 sequence is 14 residues long. The V end was cut by 0 bases, the J end by 5 bases, with 12 bases between.

The rearrangement joins TRBV4-1 to TRBJ2-7, with 9 bases matching TRBD2. Unmatched junction bases numbered 10, after V lost 0 bases and J lost 7 bases. CDR3 length: 16 amino acids. Germline lookup yields CDR1 MGHRA and CDR2 YSYEKL. For the CDR3, the DNA is TGCGCCAGCAGCCAAGATAGTAGTGGACTAGCGAGGGAGCAGTACTTC. Protein: CASSQDSSGLAREQYF.

The V and J genes are TRBV6-6 and TRBJ1-1; D gene uncertain. The CDR3 has 15 amino acids. Looked up from germline, CDR1 is MNHNY and CDR2 is SVGAGI (reference sequence). The V gene lost 0 bases and the J gene lost 1 base, with 9 bases spanning the gap. The CDR3 is CASSYSFLENTEAFF. Written as DNA, the CDR3 is TGTGCCAGCAGTTACTCGTTTTTGGAGAACACTGAAGCTTTCTTT.

The chain couples TRBV7-9 to TRBJ2-1; 16 bases align to TRBD2. The CDR3 runs to 17 residues. The J segment lost 4 bases and the V segment lost 11 bases, leaving 11 bases of the junction unmatched. Germline V gene data show CDR1 as SEHNR and CDR2 as FQNEAQ (reference sequence). The CDR3 DNA sequence: TGTGCCGGGACCGGGACTAGCGGGAGGGCTAGGTACAATGAGCAGTTCTTC. Protein: CAGTGTSGRARYNEQFF.

The CDR3 loop reads CASSQLSSYNEQFF. In nucleotides, the CDR3 is TGCGCCAGCAGCCAACTAAGCTCCTACAATGAGCAGTTCTTC. V and J are TRBV4-3 and TRBJ2-1; unclear D gene. The V end lost 2 bases, the J end lost 0 bases, and 5 bases lay between the germline ends. Per germline, CDR1 LGHNA and CDR2 YSLEER. This CDR3 region has 14 residues.

This rearrangement joins TRBV11-2 to TRBJ2-4; 9 nucleotides agree with TRBD2. CDR1 and CDR2 (germline): SGHAT, FQNNGV. J was trimmed by 1 base and V by 3 bases; bases with no gene match: 13. The CDR3 spans 19 residues. DNA of the CDR3: TGTGCCAGCAGCTTTCGCAGGGGGGGACTAGCTTGGGCCAAAAACATTCAGTACTTC. Encoded protein: CASSFRRGGLAWAKNIQYF.

The gene calls are TRBV4-2 and TRBJ1-3; the D is unclear. Germline CDR1 reads LGHNA; CDR2 reads YNFKEQ. Trimming removed 0 bases at V and 3 bases at J, with 9 bases between. CDR3 length: 15 residues. CDR3 in DNA: TGTGCCAGCAGCCAAGAAATTCGACGTGGAAACACCATATATTTT. It encodes CASSQEIRRGNTIYF.

This clonotype was detected a few times. This chain connects TRBV28 to TRBJ2-1; 10 bases match TRBD2. V shed 3 bases and J 9 bases; nucleotides not matched to a gene: 17. The CDR3 consists of 18 residues. Germline CDR1 MDHEN, CDR2 SYDVKM. The CDR3 reads CASSFPGWLAGDGGEQFF. CDR3 nucleotides: TGTGCCAGCAGTTTCCCCGGTTGGCTAGCGGGAGACGGCGGTGAGCAGTTCTTC. Variable domain in full (rest from reference TRBV28 and TRBJ2-1): DVKVTQSSRYLVKRTGEKVFLECVQDMDHENMFWYRQDPGLGLRLIYFSYDVKMKEKGDIPEGYSVSREKKERFSLILESASTNQTSMYLCASSFPGWLAGDGGEQFFGPGTRLTVL.

The genes are TRBV2 and TRBJ1-6; 8 nucleotides align to TRBD1. From germline, CDR1 is SNHLY and CDR2 FYNNEI. V gave up 9 bases and J gave up 9 bases; unmatched junction bases: 19. This CDR3 region has 17 residues. The CDR3 is CASLRPLTGAFGSPLHF. As DNA, the CDR3 is TGTGCCAGTCTCAGACCTTTGACAGGGGCTTTTGGTTCACCCCTCCACTTT.

This clonotype was seen repeatedly, ten times or more. The rearrangement uses TRBV3-1 and TRBJ1-5; no definite D call. The CDR3 is 15 residues long. The germline gives CDR1 LGHDT, CDR2 YNNKEL (reference sequence). With 1 base removed from V and 6 bases from J, the gap between germline ends came to 13 bases. Here the CDR3 reads CASSQAPGAGQPQHF. The CDR3 DNA follows: TGTGCCAGCAGCCAAGCCCCCGGCGCTGGTCAGCCCCAGCATTTT.

This clonotype was seen ten or more times. The gene calls are TRBV11-3 and TRBJ2-1; D tentatively fits TRBD1 or TRBD2 (5 bases each). The CDR3 consists of 18 residues. The germline V and J ends were trimmed by 2 bases and 0 bases, with 17 bases remaining between them. Germline CDR1 and CDR2: SGHNT and YENEEA. CDR3 amino acids: CASSLSHRDQSSYNEQFF. The CDR3 DNA reads as TGTGCCAGCAGCTTATCACACCGGGACCAGAGCTCCTACAATGAGCAGTTCTTC.

This clonotype was found many times. The V call is TRBV2, the J call TRBJ2-6, with unresolved D. V was pared by 1 base and J by 0 bases, with 4 bases between. This CDR3 has 15 amino acids. Germline values: CDR1 SNHLY, CDR2 FYNNEI. Written as DNA, the CDR3 is TGTGCCAGCAGTGAAGGTCTCTCTGGGGCCAACGTCCTGACTTTC. Translating it yields CASSEGLSGANVLTF.

This clonotype was recorded at least ten times. The V and J genes are TRBV28 and TRBJ1-6; no definite D call. CDR1 and CDR2 from the germline V gene are MDHEN and SYDVKM. The CDR3 sequence is 12 residues long. V lost 3 bases, J lost 10 bases, and 7 bases lay in between. The DNA of the CDR3 is TGTGCCAGCAGTTTCAGAGGCTCACCCCTCCACTTT. Translated, it gives CASSFRGSPLHF. Using reference TRBV28 and TRBJ1-6 for the parts outside the CDR3, the full variable domain is DVKVTQSSRYLVKRTGEKVFLECVQDMDHENMFWYRQDPGLGLRLIYFSYDVKMKEKGDIPEGYSVSREKKERFSLILESASTNQTSMYLCASSFRGSPLHFGNGTRLTVT.

This clonotype has only a few counts. The chain carries TRBV10-3 and TRBJ2-7; weak D call: TRBD1 (6 bases). Germline CDR1 reads ENHRY; CDR2 reads SYGVKD. The CDR3 consists of 13 residues. The V end lost 6 bases, the J end lost 1 base, and 10 bases lay between the germline ends. CDR3 bases: TGTGCCATCAGCGACAGGTCTTCCTACGAGCAGTACTTC. Translated, it gives CAISDRSSYEQYF.

The table lists this clonotype with many counts. The gene calls are TRBV30 and TRBJ2-1; no firm D call. With 0 bases removed from V and 0 bases from J, the gap between germline ends came to 6 bases. Germline V CDR1 and CDR2: GTSNPN, SVGIG (reference sequence). The CDR3 spans 14 residues. The CDR3 region has the DNA TGTGCCTGGAGTGTGCACTTCTCCTACAATGAGCAGTTCTTC. Translation: CAWSVHFSYNEQFF.

The genes are TRBV4-1 and TRBJ2-5; no clear D. Germline V gene data show CDR1 as MGHRA and CDR2 as YSYEKL. The V and J ends lost 5 bases and 2 bases respectively, with 9 bases between them. This CDR3 has 13 amino acids. The CDR3 is CASSYRPQETQYF. CDR3 nucleotides: TGCGCCAGCAGCTATCGGCCTCAAGAGACCCAGTACTTC.

This clonotype appeared a few times. The chain employs TRBV6-2 or TRBV6-3 and TRBJ2-1; tentatively, D is TRBD1 or TRBD2 (6 bases each). The germline CDR1 and CDR2 sequences are MNHEY and SVGEGT. The CDR3 runs to 15 residues. Trimming removed 10 bases at V and 10 bases at J, with 26 bases between. CDR3 DNA: TGTGCCACCTGGCAGGGGTCGTCGGGGGCGGGCGAGCAGTTCTTC. It yields the protein CATWQGSSGAGEQFF.

This clonotype was found many times. The chain carries TRBV7-8 and TRBJ2-4, with TRBD1 matching 9 bases. The V gene end was trimmed by 4 bases and the J gene end by 9 bases; junction bases not matched to a gene: 4. Germline CDR1 SGHVS, CDR2 FQNEAQ. The CDR3 is made up of 13 amino acids. Here the CDR3 reads CASSSDRGIIQYF. DNA for the CDR3: TGTGCCAGCAGCTCCGACAGGGGGATCATTCAGTACTTC.